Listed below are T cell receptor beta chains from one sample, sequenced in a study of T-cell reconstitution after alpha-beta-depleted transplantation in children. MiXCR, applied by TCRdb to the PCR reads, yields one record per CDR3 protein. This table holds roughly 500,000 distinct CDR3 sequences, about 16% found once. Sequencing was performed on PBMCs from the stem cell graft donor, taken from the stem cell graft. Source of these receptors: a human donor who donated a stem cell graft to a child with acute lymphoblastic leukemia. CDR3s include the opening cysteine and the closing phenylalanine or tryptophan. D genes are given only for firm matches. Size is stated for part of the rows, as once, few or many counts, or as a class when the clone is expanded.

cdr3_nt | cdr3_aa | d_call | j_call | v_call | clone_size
TGCAGTGCTAGAGATCACCGGGGGCCTGGCTATGGCTACACCTTC | CSARDHRGPGYGYTF | - | TRBJ1-2 | TRBV20-1 | -
TGTGCCAGCAGACAGGGGACCGCCGAAACCGTACAGACCCAGTACTTC | CASRQGTAETVQTQYF | TRBD1 | TRBJ2-5 | TRBV6-1 | few
TGTGCCAGCACCCACGGGGGCTCCTACAATGAGCAGTTCTTC | CASTHGGSYNEQFF | - | TRBJ2-1 | TRBV12-3/TRBV12-4 | -
TGTGCCAGCAGCTTAAATGCGGCCTACAATGAGCAGTTCTTC | CASSLNAAYNEQFF | - | TRBJ2-1 | TRBV7-8 | -
TGTGCCAGCAGCATACAGGGGTTACAAGAGACCCAGTACTTC | CASSIQGLQETQYF | TRBD1 | TRBJ2-5 | TRBV7-6 | many
TGCGCCAGCAGCTTTGGGACACGCTCCCCAGGTACTGAAGCTTTCTTT | CASSFGTRSPGTEAFF | - | TRBJ1-1 | TRBV5-1 | few
TGCGCCAGCAGCCAAACAGGGTTCGGGGCAGATACGCAGTATTTT | CASSQTGFGADTQYF | - | TRBJ2-3 | TRBV4-1 | few
TGCGCCAGCAGCCAATCCCAGCGGAGTTCCTACGAGCAGTACTTC | CASSQSQRSSYEQYF | - | TRBJ2-7 | TRBV4-1 | -
TGTGCCAGCAGCCGCTCTCCTTATCAGGGTCGAGATGGCTACACCTTC | CASSRSPYQGRDGYTF | - | TRBJ1-2 | TRBV6-1 | -
TGTGCCAGCTCACCAGCATCCCCCGGGACTGAAGCTTTCTTT | CASSPASPGTEAFF | - | TRBJ1-1 | TRBV18 | few
TGTGCCAGCAACCAGGACGTTCGAAACACCATATATTTT | CASNQDVRNTIYF | - | TRBJ1-3 | TRBV7-8 | once
TGTGCCAGCAGCTTAGCGGAAGAGACCCAGTACTTC | CASSLAEETQYF | - | TRBJ2-5 | TRBV7-6 | many
TGTGCCAGCAGTTATGCGCGTATTCCTGGAAACACCATATATTTT | CASSYARIPGNTIYF | - | TRBJ1-3 | TRBV6-5 | -
TGTGCCAGCAGCTTAGGCGGAGTCGACGTTGAGCAGTTCTTC | CASSLGGVDVEQFF | - | TRBJ2-1 | TRBV13 | few
TGTGCCAGCAGTTCCTATCTGACAGGGTCGGATGAGCAGTTCTTC | CASSSYLTGSDEQFF | TRBD1 | TRBJ2-1 | TRBV6-5 | -
TGCGCCAGCAGCTTGGGAGACAGGGACGGCGAGACCCAGTACTTC | CASSLGDRDGETQYF | TRBD1 | TRBJ2-5 | TRBV5-1 | many
TGTGCCTATTCCCGACTAGCCTTCACAGATACGCAGTATTTT | CAYSRLAFTDTQYF | TRBD2 | TRBJ2-3 | TRBV30 | few
TGTGCCAGCAGGGCCCGGGGACTAGCGGGGTACAATGAGCAGTTCTTC | CASRARGLAGYNEQFF | TRBD2 | TRBJ2-1 | TRBV6-1 | -
TGCGCCAGCAGCCAAGGGACGTTTCCACCGGACAATGAGCAGTTCTTC | CASSQGTFPPDNEQFF | - | TRBJ2-1 | TRBV4-1 | few
TGTGCCAGCAGTCCCAGCGGGCCACATCAGCCCCAGCATTTT | CASSPSGPHQPQHF | - | TRBJ1-5 | TRBV12-3/TRBV12-4 | few
TGTGCCAGCAGCTTAGCCCTAGCCTATTCGTACGAGCAGTACTTC | CASSLALAYSYEQYF | - | TRBJ2-7 | TRBV7-9 | few
TGCGCCAGCAGCTTGGAAGGACAGGGGGTGTCAGATACGCAGTATTTT | CASSLEGQGVSDTQYF | TRBD1 | TRBJ2-3 | TRBV5-1 | -
TGTGCCAGCAGGGTAGCGGATTCCTACAATGAGCAGTTCTTC | CASRVADSYNEQFF | - | TRBJ2-1 | TRBV25-1 | few
TGTGCCAGTAGTATTACAGGGGCAGATACGCAGTATTTT | CASSITGADTQYF | TRBD1 | TRBJ2-3 | TRBV19 | few
TGTGCCAGCCTTACAGGGGGCTGGGTCACTGAAGCTTTCTTT | CASLTGGWVTEAFF | TRBD1 | TRBJ1-1 | TRBV6-1 | few
TGTGCCAGCAGCATTAGCGGGAGTATCAACAATGAGCAGTTCTTC | CASSISGSINNEQFF | TRBD2 | TRBJ2-1 | TRBV7-2 | few
TGTGCCAGCAGCGTAGGGGCGGAGGCGAACACCGGGGAGCTGTTTTTT | CASSVGAEANTGELFF | - | TRBJ2-2 | TRBV9 | -
TGTGCCACCAGCAGAGCTTCCACAGGGGCCCTTAGCGAGCAGTACTTC | CATSRASTGALSEQYF | TRBD1 | TRBJ2-7 | TRBV15 | many
TGTGCCAGCAGCTTCCCCCTCGGACAGGCTGAGTTTGAAAAACTGTTTTTT | CASSFPLGQAEFEKLFF | TRBD1 | TRBJ1-4 | TRBV7-9 | -
TGCGCCAGCAGCCAATATGGAGACTACAATGAGCAGTTCTTC | CASSQYGDYNEQFF | - | TRBJ2-1 | TRBV5-1 | -
TGTGCCAGCAGCGAGACCGTCAGCGGGAGATATGAGCAGTTCTTC | CASSETVSGRYEQFF | TRBD2 | TRBJ2-1 | TRBV13 | -
TGTGCCAGCAGCTTCGGATTTTCCTACGAGCAGTACTTC | CASSFGFSYEQYF | - | TRBJ2-7 | TRBV7-8 | -
TGCGCCAGCAGCTTGGAAGGAGCAGGGACCTACGAGCAGTACTTC | CASSLEGAGTYEQYF | - | TRBJ2-7 | TRBV5-1 | -
TGTGCCACCAGCAGAGAGGTGGCGCAGCCCCAGCATTTT | CATSREVAQPQHF | - | TRBJ1-5 | TRBV15 | few
TGTGCCAGCAGTGAGCCAAAACAGGGGGCCATCTCTGGGGCCAACGTCCTGACTTTC | CASSEPKQGAISGANVLTF | TRBD1 | TRBJ2-6 | TRBV25-1 | once
TGCGCCAGCCTGACGGGACCTAGCACAGATACGCAGTATTTT | CASLTGPSTDTQYF | - | TRBJ2-3 | TRBV5-1 | few
TGTGCCACCAGCAGCCAGACAGGGCATGTCGAGCAGTACTTC | CATSSQTGHVEQYF | TRBD1 | TRBJ2-7 | TRBV15 | few
TGTGCCAGCAGTTACCGGGTACAGGGGGCTGGGGCCAACGTCCTGACTTTC | CASSYRVQGAGANVLTF | TRBD1 | TRBJ2-6 | TRBV6-5 | few
TGCGCCAGCAGCCGGTATCGCACAGGGGGAGACGCTGAAGCTTTCTTT | CASSRYRTGGDAEAFF | TRBD1 | TRBJ1-1 | TRBV4-1 | -
TGTGCCAGCAGCCAAGATCTCGAGGATGAGCAGTTCTTC | CASSQDLEDEQFF | - | TRBJ2-1 | TRBV4-2 | -
TGTGCCATCAGGGACACTAGCGGGAGGGCCATTGAGCAGTTCTTC | CAIRDTSGRAIEQFF | TRBD2 | TRBJ2-1 | TRBV10-3 | few
TGTGCCAGCAGCCCGCCCTTCCGGGCCCCTAGCTCCTACAATGAGCAGTTCTTC | CASSPPFRAPSSYNEQFF | - | TRBJ2-1 | TRBV4-2 | few
TGCGCCAGCAGCCACGGGACTAGCGGGAGTTTAGCCAAAAACATTCAGTACTTC | CASSHGTSGSLAKNIQYF | TRBD2 | TRBJ2-4 | TRBV5-1 | few
TGTGCCAGCAGCTTAGCCTCGGGACTAGCGGCGTACAATGAGCAGTTCTTC | CASSLASGLAAYNEQFF | TRBD2 | TRBJ2-1 | TRBV11-2 | few
TGCAGTGCTAGACCTCCTGGCGGGGCCTACAATGAGCAGTTCTTC | CSARPPGGAYNEQFF | - | TRBJ2-1 | TRBV20-1 | -
TGTGCCAGCATCCTTGACTATCAAGAGACCCAGTACTTC | CASILDYQETQYF | - | TRBJ2-5 | TRBV7-9 | few
TGTGCCAGCAGTTTCGCGACAGGGGCCACTGAAGCTTTCTTT | CASSFATGATEAFF | TRBD1 | TRBJ1-1 | TRBV12-3/TRBV12-4 | few
TGCAGCGTTGCGGACCCGGGGGCTGAAGCTTTCTTT | CSVADPGAEAFF | - | TRBJ1-1 | TRBV29-1 | -
TGCAGCGTTCGGCCCACGGGACTAGCGATCAATGAGCAGTTCTTC | CSVRPTGLAINEQFF | TRBD2 | TRBJ2-1 | TRBV29-1 | -
TGTGCCAGCAGTGAGTTCTTGGACGGCCGTGAAGCTTTCTTT | CASSEFLDGREAFF | - | TRBJ1-1 | TRBV25-1 | -
TGTGCCAGCAGCCCCCCCGGGACTAGCGTTAAGTATTTT | CASSPPGTSVKYF | TRBD2 | TRBJ2-3 | TRBV12-3/TRBV12-4 | few
TGTGCCAGCAGTTACTCGATGCAGGGGGCCCTGAACACTGAAGCTTTCTTT | CASSYSMQGALNTEAFF | TRBD1 | TRBJ1-1 | TRBV6-5 | -
TGTGCCAGCAGTTATTACGGGAACACTGAAGCTTTCTTT | CASSYYGNTEAFF | - | TRBJ1-1 | TRBV12-3/TRBV12-4 | many
TGTGCCAGCAGTTACCGATCGCCGGAACGGGAAAAACTGTTTTTT | CASSYRSPEREKLFF | - | TRBJ1-4 | TRBV6-5 | -
TGCGCCAGCAGCCAAGTGGTTAGCACCCTCCACTTT | CASSQVVSTLHF | - | TRBJ1-6 | TRBV4-1 | few
TGCGCCAGCAGCCAACCTCGTCGGGAATCCGGGGAGCTGTTTTTT | CASSQPRRESGELFF | - | TRBJ2-2 | TRBV4-1 | few
TGTGCCAGCAGTGGCGTTGGACTAGCGCGGGAGACCCAGTACTTC | CASSGVGLARETQYF | TRBD2 | TRBJ2-5 | TRBV2 | -
TGTGCCAGCAGCCCGGGACAGATCCTTACTAATGAAAAACTGTTTTTT | CASSPGQILTNEKLFF | TRBD1 | TRBJ1-4 | TRBV28 | -
TGTGCCAGCAGTTACGTCGGCCCTAACTATGGCTACACCTTC | CASSYVGPNYGYTF | - | TRBJ1-2 | TRBV6-2/TRBV6-3 | -
TGTGCCAGCAGGTATCCCTGGGCTAGCGGGAGCTCCTACAATGAGCAGTTCTTC | CASRYPWASGSSYNEQFF | TRBD2 | TRBJ2-1 | TRBV6-5 | once